Each of the 23 T cell receptor beta chains below was sequenced from the same sample in a study of breast tumors, draining lymph nodes, adjacent tissues. MiXCR was run by TCRdb on the multiplex PCR reads, yielding one entry per CDR3 protein. The table shows about 7,600 distinct CDR3 sequences, with about 76% occurring only once. Input material: tumor-adjacent breast tissue. These receptors were obtained from a female donor with breast cancer. Some clones in this sample may be carry-over from other donors' samples.

The chain carries TRBV7-6 and TRBJ1-6; maybe TRBD1 (6 bases). CDR3 length: 15 residues. Trimming took off 1 base at V and 10 bases at J, with 14 bases between the two ends. Per germline, CDR1 SGHVS and CDR2 FNYEAQ. The CDR3 protein is CASSLGGGSGSPLHF. The DNA of the CDR3 is TGTGCCAGCAGCTTAGGAGGGGGATCAGGCTCACCCCTCCACTTT.

The J gene is TRBJ2-7, the V gene TRBV20-1, with TRBD2 as a possible D gene (5 bases). The length of the CDR3 is 11 residues. CDR1 DFQATT and CDR2 SNEGSKA come from the germline V gene (reference sequence). Deletions cut 6 bases from V and 9 bases from J, with 15 bases between. The chain's CDR3 is CSAGDPQVQYF. In DNA, the CDR3 is TGCAGTGCGGGAGACCCCCAGGTGCAGTACTTC.

The chain is built from TRBV7-9 and TRBJ2-7; D uncertain. CDR1 and CDR2 (germline): SEHNR, FQNEAQ (reference sequence). CDR3 length: 13 residues. V dropped 6 bases and J dropped 6 bases, with 15 bases sitting between them. The chain's CDR3 is CASRPSWVSEQYF. Written as DNA, the CDR3 is TGTGCCAGCAGGCCCTCCTGGGTGAGCGAGCAGTACTTC. The whole variable domain, remainder taken from reference TRBV7-9 and TRBJ2-7, is DTGVSQNPRHKITKRGQNVTFRCDPISEHNRLYWYRQTLGQGPEFLTYFQNEAQLEKSRLLSDRFSAERPKGSFSTLEIQRTEQGDSAMYLCASRPSWVSEQYFGPGTRLTVT.

This clonotype was seen a handful of times. This chain connects TRBV6-1 to TRBJ1-2, with D possibly being TRBD1 (5 bases). The V gene's germline CDR1 is MNHNS and CDR2 SASEGT. This CDR3 spans 13 amino acids. The V end was cut by 5 bases, the J end by 4 bases, with 11 bases between. The CDR3 protein is CASSYETAYGYTF. In DNA, the CDR3 is TGTGCCAGCAGTTACGAGACAGCCTATGGCTACACCTTC.

Remarks on this clonotype: One junction end disagrees with the germline gene, perhaps due to a read error. The V call is TRBV6-6, the J call TRBJ2-5; TRBD1 matches 7 bases. Germline CDR1 MNHNY, CDR2 SVGAGI (reference sequence). CDR3 size: 15 residues. CDR3 loop: CAISESQGGLETQYF. CDR3 DNA: TGTGCCATCAGTGAGTCACAAGGGGGCCTGGAGACCCAGTACTTC.

The genes are TRBV9 and TRBJ2-7, with TRBD2 matching over 10 bases. V shed 2 bases and J 5 bases; nucleotides not matched to a gene: 4. The CDR3 length is 14 residues. Germline values: CDR1 SGDLS, CDR2 YYNGEE. The CDR3 spells CASSVLGTSDEQYF. The CDR3 DNA sequence: TGTGCCAGCAGCGTCCTGGGGACTAGCGACGAGCAGTACTTC.

V is TRBV20-1 and J is TRBJ2-7, with 7 bases matching TRBD1. The CDR3 loop spans 14 amino acids. The V segment lost 6 bases and the J segment 2 bases; nucleotides outside the gene matches: 10. Germline loops: CDR1 DFQATT, CDR2 SNEGSKA (reference sequence). The CDR3 is CSAQGTETPYEQYV. Written as DNA, the CDR3 is TGCAGTGCACAGGGGACAGAAACTCCCTACGAGCAGTACGTC.

The chain combines TRBV7-8 with TRBJ1-2, with TRBD1 as a possible D gene (6 bases). Germline V gene sequence: CDR1 SGHVS, CDR2 FQNEAQ. The CDR3 has 15 amino acids. The V end was cut by 5 bases, the J end by 0 bases, with 13 bases between. The CDR3 loop is CASSPRTASNYGYTF. The CDR3 nucleotides read TGTGCCAGCAGCCCGAGGACAGCTTCTAACTATGGCTACACCTTC.

This chain links TRBV5-5 with TRBJ1-3; D unresolved. Germline CDR1 reads SGHKS; CDR2 reads YYEKEE (reference sequence). The CDR3 covers 12 residues. V lost 4 bases to trimming and J lost 3 bases, with 5 bases between them. The CDR3 DNA sequence: TGTGCCAGCAGCCCCAGTGGAAACACCATATATTTT. It encodes CASSPSGNTIYF.

Sample share makes this clonotype medium-sized. This chain connects TRBV6-1 to TRBJ1-6, with D maybe TRBD1 (5 bases). This CDR3 spans 13 amino acids. V was shortened by 10 bases and J by 6 bases, with 13 bases between the two germline ends. Per the germline V gene, CDR1 is MNHNS and CDR2 is SASEGT. CDR3 protein: CATLVGGNSPLHF. Written as DNA, the CDR3 is TGTGCCACCTTAGTTGGGGGTAATTCACCCCTCCACTTT.

This chain links TRBV6-1 with TRBJ2-3, with D possibly TRBD1 on 5 matching bases. V was shortened by 6 bases and J by 5 bases, with 9 bases between the two germline ends. The CDR3 is 12 residues long. Germline V lookup: CDR1 MNHNS, CDR2 SASEGT. The chain's CDR3 is CASRRGEDTQYF. DNA of the CDR3: TGTGCCAGCAGAAGGGGTGAAGATACGCAGTATTTT.

This clonotype was counted at least ten times. The chain's CDR3 is CATSTNDGVNEQFF. CDR3 DNA: TGTGCCACCAGCACTAACGACGGGGTTAATGAGCAGTTCTTC. The chain couples TRBV15 to TRBJ2-1; D might be TRBD2 (5 bases). V dropped 4 bases and J dropped 7 bases, with 14 bases sitting between them. The CDR3 consists of 14 residues. Germline lookup yields CDR1 LNHNV and CDR2 YYDKDF (reference sequence).

The V call is TRBV6-2 or TRBV6-3, the J call TRBJ1-2, with D hard to call. This CDR3 has 15 amino acids. The V gene's germline CDR1 is MNHEY and CDR2 SVGEGT. V was trimmed by 0 bases and J by 6 bases, leaving 14 bases between them. The CDR3, as DNA: TGTGCCAGCAGTTACTCCCAGACTGGAGCCGATGGCTACACCTTC. This encodes CASSYSQTGADGYTF.

In this sample, this clonotype is medium-sized. The chain has TRBV4-2 and TRBJ1-2; D ambiguous. The CDR3 covers 16 residues. The V and J ends lost 1 base and 1 base respectively, with 13 bases between them. CDR1 LGHNA and CDR2 YNFKEQ come from the germline V gene. CDR3 protein: CASSQVTTTINYGYTF. The CDR3 coding sequence is TGTGCCAGCAGCCAAGTAACCACCACGATTAACTATGGCTACACCTTC.

This clonotype was recorded a few times. V and J are TRBV20-1 and TRBJ2-1; tentatively, D is TRBD2 (6 bases). This CDR3 comprises 14 residues. V was cut by 1 base and J by 3 bases, with 10 bases left in between. Germline V gene lookup returns CDR1 DFQATT and CDR2 SNEGSKA (reference sequence). Here the CDR3 DNA reads TGCAGTGCTAGAGTGCGGGAACACTACAATGAGCAGTTCTTC. Amino acids: CSARVREHYNEQFF.

This clonotype was counted only a few times. The chain is built from TRBV9 and TRBJ2-3, with D unclear. The CDR3 is 14 residues long. CDR1 SGDLS and CDR2 YYNGEE come from the germline V gene. V was clipped by 3 bases and J by 0 bases, with 8 bases between them. The CDR3 reads CASSAQGSTDTQYF. CDR3 in DNA: TGTGCCAGCAGCGCGCAAGGAAGCACAGATACGCAGTATTTT.

The V and J genes are TRBV20-1 and TRBJ2-7, with 9 bases that match TRBD2. CDR1 DFQATT and CDR2 SNEGSKA come from the germline V gene (reference sequence). V lost 3 bases, J lost 1 base, and 10 bases stayed unmatched. This CDR3 spans 16 amino acids. CDR3 amino acids: CSASDSGSRRSYEQYF. The CDR3 DNA follows: TGCAGTGCTAGTGATAGCGGGAGTAGAAGGTCCTACGAGCAGTACTTC.

The chain employs TRBV7-9 and TRBJ2-1; TRBD1 matches at 7 bases. The V gene's germline CDR1 is SEHNR and CDR2 FQNEAQ (reference sequence). The CDR3 has 12 residues. V was pared by 3 bases and J by 10 bases, with 3 bases of the junction left unmatched. The CDR3 protein is CASSLGTAEQFF. CDR3 in DNA: TGTGCCAGCAGCTTGGGGACAGCCGAGCAGTTCTTC.

This rearrangement joins TRBV7-6 to TRBJ2-2, with 8 bases aligning to TRBD1. CDR1 is SGHVS, CDR2 FNYEAQ, per germline. The length of the CDR3 is 13 residues. V lost 5 bases to trimming and J lost 6 bases; unmatched junction nucleotides: 2. This CDR3 is CASSPTGAGELFF. The CDR3, as DNA: TGTGCCAGCAGCCCGACAGGGGCCGGGGAGCTGTTTTTT.

This CDR3 reads CASTGIAGVGSGELFF. As DNA, the CDR3 is TGCGCCAGCACGGGGATAGCGGGAGTGGGATCCGGGGAGCTGTTTTTT. The chain combines TRBV5-1 with TRBJ2-2; 9 nucleotides agree with TRBD2. The V segment lost 6 bases and the J segment 6 bases; nucleotides outside the gene matches: 12. This CDR3 region has 16 residues. Per germline, CDR1 SGHRS and CDR2 YFSETQ.

V is TRBV4-1 and J is TRBJ2-7; D not certain. Looked up from germline, CDR1 is MGHRA and CDR2 is YSYEKL. V lost 1 base and J 3 bases, leaving 7 bases between the germline ends. The CDR3 consists of 13 residues. Written as DNA, the CDR3 is TGCGCCAGCAGCCAAGCTAGTTTCTACGAGCAGTACTTC. Translating it yields CASSQASFYEQYF.

The V call is TRBV7-9, the J call TRBJ2-3; D is perhaps TRBD2 (5 bases). CDR1 is SEHNR and CDR2 is FQNEAQ in the germline V gene (reference sequence). The CDR3 covers 13 residues. V lost 7 bases to trimming and J lost 6 bases, with 14 bases between them. CDR3 coding DNA: TGTGCCAGCACGAAAGCGGAGTCGGATACGCAGTATTTT. Translation gives CASTKAESDTQYF. Looking up the rest from reference TRBV7-9 and TRBJ2-3 gives the full variable domain: DTGVSQNPRHKITKRGQNVTFRCDPISEHNRLYWYRQTLGQGPEFLTYFQNEAQLEKSRLLSDRFSAERPKGSFSTLEIQRTEQGDSAMYLCASTKAESDTQYFGPGTRLTVL.

V is TRBV11-2 and J is TRBJ2-1, with a possible D match to TRBD1 (5 bases). Per germline, CDR1 SGHAT and CDR2 FQNNGV. This CDR3 has 14 residues. Trimming shortened V by 4 bases and J by 10 bases, and 17 bases separated the two germline ends. The CDR3 protein is CASSSAPGAYEQFF. The CDR3 bases are TGTGCCAGCAGCTCCGCCCCTGGGGCCTACGAGCAGTTCTTC.